This T cell receptor (beta chain) was identified during a study of T cells in Graves' hyperthyroidism and ophthalmopathy. Germline CDR1 is SGHTA and CDR2 is FQGTGA. The CDR3 is 15 amino acids. After removal of 4 bases from V and 6 bases from J, the junction contained 7 bases not matched to a gene. Template material for amplifying TCR beta CDR3 regions consisted of RNA transcripts. Using the HTBI primer set, a first-round RT-PCR was run on the TCR CDR3. TCRdb processed the multiplex PCR reads anew with MiXCR; each CDR3 protein has one entry. Of 500,000 to 650,000 distinct CDR3 sequences in the sample, roughly a sixth are singletons; the top ten hold roughly a sixth.

The TCR originated in a woman aged 18 to 35 with Graves' ophthalmopathy. The rearrangement links TRBV7-3 to TRBJ2-1, with 9 positions matching TRBD2. The sequenced sample was blood. The CDR3: CASSSSGNLGNEQFF. As DNA, the CDR3 is TGTGCCAGCAGCTCTAGCGGGAACCTCGGCAATGAGCAGTTCTTC.